This T cell receptor beta chain was sequenced during a study of OX40 agonist ivuxolimab in advanced cancers. Regarding the study as a whole: The study did not work out the antigen specificity of the expanded peripheral T cells. Among the least clonally expanded were partial responders at 0.1-3.0 mg/kg.

The length of the CDR3 is 16 residues. V was clipped by 0 bases and J by 2 bases, with 13 bases between them. The germline gives CDR1 SGDLS, CDR2 YYNGEE. Points on this clone: Its target is not known.

Profiling relied on immunoSEQ multiplex PCR, and the TCRdb table lists in-frame clones only, not all of them. The sample records some 87,000 clones, approximately 95% being singletons. The receptor's source is an adult with an advanced solid tumor such as melanoma, head and neck, liver or kidney cancer. The input for sequencing was CD4+ or CD8+ T cells sorted from blood, taken in a trial of the OX40 agonist ivuxolimab. The chain has TRBV9 and TRBJ2-3; a weak D match, TRBD1 (5 bases). The CDR3 nucleotides are TGTGCCAGCAGCGTAGCAGGGCAGCGAACCACAGATACGCAGTATTTT. Translating gives CASSVAGQRTTDTQYF. Complete variable domain (other parts from reference TRBV9 and TRBJ2-3): DSGVTQTPKHLITATGQRVTLRCSPRSGDLSVYWYQQSLDQGLQFLIQYYNGEERAKGNILERFSAQQFPDLHSELNLSSLELGDSALYFCASSVAGQRTTDTQYFGPGTRLTVL.